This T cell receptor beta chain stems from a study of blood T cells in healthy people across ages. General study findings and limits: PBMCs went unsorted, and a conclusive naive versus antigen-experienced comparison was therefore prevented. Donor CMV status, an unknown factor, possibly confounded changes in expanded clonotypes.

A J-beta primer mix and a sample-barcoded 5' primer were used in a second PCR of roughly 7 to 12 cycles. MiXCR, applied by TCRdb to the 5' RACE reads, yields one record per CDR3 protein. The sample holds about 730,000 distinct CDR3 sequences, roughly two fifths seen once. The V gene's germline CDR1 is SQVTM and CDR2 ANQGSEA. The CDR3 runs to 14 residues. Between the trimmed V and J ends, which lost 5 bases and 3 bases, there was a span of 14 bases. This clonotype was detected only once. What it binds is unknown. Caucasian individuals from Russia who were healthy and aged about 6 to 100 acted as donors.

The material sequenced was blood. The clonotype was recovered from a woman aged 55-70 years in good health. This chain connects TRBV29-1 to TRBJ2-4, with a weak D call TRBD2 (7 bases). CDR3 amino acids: CSVLLRGGKNIQYF. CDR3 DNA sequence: TGCAGCGTTTTGTTAAGGGGGGGCAAAAACATTCAGTACTTC.